The rows below give T cell receptor beta chains drawn from one sample of a study of T cells in Graves' hyperthyroidism and ophthalmopathy. TCRdb re-called the multiplex PCR reads through MiXCR, storing one row per CDR3 protein. The table includes under 350,000 distinct CDR3 sequences, roughly a fifth detected once. The source material was blood. The receptors stem from a woman aged 50 to 65 with Graves' hyperthyroidism. Both conserved end residues are part of each CDR3. Each record gives: V gene, D gene, J gene, clone size, CDR3 DNA, CDR3 protein. A D gene is named only where the DNA matches it firmly. Some rows have no size entry. The others give once, few or many, or a class for an expanded clone.

v_gene: TRBV18; d_gene: TRBD1; j_gene: TRBJ2-6; abundance: .; CDR3nt: TGTGCCAGCTCACGCCGGGACAGGGGGCTTGGGGCCAACGTCCTGACTTTC; CDR3aa: CASSRRDRGLGANVLTF
v_gene: TRBV6-2/TRBV6-3; d_gene: TRBD2; j_gene: TRBJ2-7; abundance: .; CDR3nt: TGTGCCAGCAGGACACCAGCCCAGGACTTGGCGGGAGTCTACGAGCAGTACTTC; CDR3aa: CASRTPAQDLAGVYEQYF
v_gene: TRBV20-1; d_gene: .; j_gene: TRBJ2-7; abundance: medium-sized; CDR3nt: TGCAGTGCCCTTCCCTTACCAGGGGATTTCTCCTACGAGCAGTACTTC; CDR3aa: CSALPLPGDFSYEQYF
v_gene: TRBV7-9; d_gene: TRBD1; j_gene: TRBJ1-6; abundance: .; CDR3nt: TGTGCCAGCAGCTTCGGGACAGGGGCTGGGAATTCACCCCTCCACTTT; CDR3aa: CASSFGTGAGNSPLHF
v_gene: TRBV3-1; d_gene: TRBD2; j_gene: TRBJ2-7; abundance: many; CDR3nt: TGTGCCAGCAGCCATGTTAGTGGCGGGAGAGGCTACGAGCAGTACTTC; CDR3aa: CASSHVSGGRGYEQYF
v_gene: TRBV13; d_gene: TRBD2; j_gene: TRBJ2-3; abundance: few; CDR3nt: TGTGCCAGCAGCTTCGAGACTAGCGGGAGTGGGAATACGCAGTATTTT; CDR3aa: CASSFETSGSGNTQYF
v_gene: TRBV12-3/TRBV12-4; d_gene: .; j_gene: TRBJ1-5; abundance: many; CDR3nt: TGTGCCAGCAGTACCCCAAGGCAGGGCAATCAGCCCCAGCATTTT; CDR3aa: CASSTPRQGNQPQHF
v_gene: TRBV29-1; d_gene: .; j_gene: TRBJ2-7; abundance: .; CDR3nt: TGCAGCGTTGAAGGGGCGCGCTACGAGCAGTACTTC; CDR3aa: CSVEGARYEQYF
v_gene: TRBV6-2/TRBV6-3; d_gene: .; j_gene: TRBJ2-7; abundance: .; CDR3nt: TGTGCCAGCAGCCCCATCTATGGGGACGAGCAGTACTTC; CDR3aa: CASSPIYGDEQYF
v_gene: TRBV6-2/TRBV6-3; d_gene: .; j_gene: TRBJ1-6; abundance: .; CDR3nt: TGTGCCAGCAGCCATGAGGTTCAGAATTCACCCCTCCACTTT; CDR3aa: CASSHEVQNSPLHF
v_gene: TRBV6-2/TRBV6-3; d_gene: .; j_gene: TRBJ2-4; abundance: few; CDR3nt: TGTGCCAGCAGTTACTCGAGGGTAGGACTACAGCGGGCGGGAACAAAAAACATTCAGTACTTC; CDR3aa: CASSYSRVGLQRAGTKNIQYF
v_gene: TRBV5-1; d_gene: .; j_gene: TRBJ1-1; abundance: .; CDR3nt: TGCGCCAGCAGATTAGACAGGCATGAAGCTTTCTTT; CDR3aa: CASRLDRHEAFF
v_gene: TRBV2; d_gene: TRBD1; j_gene: TRBJ1-5; abundance: once; CDR3nt: TGTGCCAGCAGTGAACCAACAGGGGTAAGAACCCATAGCAATCAGCCCCAGCATTTT; CDR3aa: CASSEPTGVRTHSNQPQHF
v_gene: TRBV3-1; d_gene: TRBD1; j_gene: TRBJ1-6; abundance: many; CDR3nt: TGTGCCAGCAGCCAACAGACAGGGGGGAATTCACCCCTCCACTTT; CDR3aa: CASSQQTGGNSPLHF
v_gene: TRBV20-1; d_gene: TRBD1; j_gene: TRBJ2-4; abundance: many; CDR3nt: TGCAGTGCTAGAGATTGGACAGGGCGGTCCAAAAACATTCAGTACTTC; CDR3aa: CSARDWTGRSKNIQYF
v_gene: TRBV7-2; d_gene: .; j_gene: TRBJ2-5; abundance: many; CDR3nt: TGTGCCAGCAGCTTAGAACCAGGCTTTCAAGAGACCCAGTACTTC; CDR3aa: CASSLEPGFQETQYF
v_gene: TRBV28; d_gene: .; j_gene: TRBJ1-2; abundance: many; CDR3nt: TGTGCCAGCAGTAATCCCTTGACCCGGGACTATGGCTACACCTTC; CDR3aa: CASSNPLTRDYGYTF